The rows below give T cell receptor beta chains drawn from one sample of a study of cytotoxic CD8 clonotypes in ibrutinib-treated CLL. Here immunoSEQ multiplex PCR was the method, and the copy in TCRdb shows in-frame clones only, minus some. The repertoire holds some 200,000 clones, about two thirds seen once, with around 15% in the top ten. This specimen consisted of PBMCs, obtained after 24 months of ibrutinib treatment. These receptor sequences come from a human donor with chronic lymphocytic leukemia. Both conserved end residues are part of each CDR3.

TRBJ1-2 TRBV4-1 CASSQGTGLGYGYTF
TRBJ2-7 TRBV6-5 CASSYVGQGYEQYF
TRBJ2-1 TRBV11-1 CASSAGRTSAYNEQFF
TRBJ2-7 TRBV4-1 CASSQSLMLLNDEQYF
TRBJ1-1 TRBV28 CASSLQGRPNTEAFF
TRBJ1-2 TRBV27 CASRRDRDYGYTF
TRBJ2-2 TRBV7-7 CASSFGGSGTGELFF
TRBJ2-2 TRBV7-8 CASSLAFLIGELFF
TRBJ1-4 TRBV18 CASSPLPGELFF
TRBJ2-7 TRBV4-3 CASSPKLAGTTYEQYF
TRBJ2-7 TRBV30 CAWGRSYEQYF
TRBJ1-3 TRBV9 CASSVDPPGVPGNTIYF
TRBJ1-5 TRBV2 CASKADTNQPQHF
TRBJ2-1 TRBV1 CTSSQDKEDEQFF
TRBJ2-7 TRBV13 CASSQQREWSYEQYF
TRBJ2-2 TRBV27 CASSFRWTGELFF
TRBJ1-2 TRBV6-1 CASSQRTRDGYTF
TRBJ1-5 TRBV6-6 CASSTTRGSNQPQHF
TRBJ2-7 TRBV5-6 CASWGPGQGPSGLGEQYF
TRBJ1-5 TRBV10-3 CAISVPGLNQPQHF
TRBJ2-2 TRBV7-7 CASSLNLAGGANTGELFF
TRBJ2-7 TRBV7-9 CASSSTDRGHYEQYF
TRBJ2-3 TRBV6-4 CASSEAGLVDTQYF
TRBJ1-5 TRBV27 CASSRRGGGHQPQHF
TRBJ1-2 TRBV6-5 CASSVGNYGYTF
TRBJ1-3 TRBV18 CASSPVRYSPGNTIYF
TRBJ2-7 TRBV5-1 CASSDGRGLARLYEQYF
TRBJ2-1 TRBV5-1 CASSFGQVIPYNEQFF
TRBJ2-5 TRBV11-2 CASRRGLAGPRAYQETQYF
TRBJ1-5 TRBV2 CASSSGGATQPQHF
TRBJ2-7 TRBV6-1 CASSELADSYEQYF
TRBJ2-7 TRBV9 CASSVGLAGVYEQYF
TRBJ2-7 TRBV25-1 CASSGGAEQYF
TRBJ1-1 TRBV7-2 CASRQGPTEAFF
TRBJ1-3 TRBV5-1 CASSWTDSGNTIYF
TRBJ2-7 TRBV2 CASSEAGLGWDEQYF
TRBJ2-3 TRBV18 CASSGTDTDTQYF
TRBJ2-2 TRBV6-5 CASSYGTGYTGELFF
TRBJ1-5 TRBV28 CASNIWGAQPQHF
TRBJ1-1 TRBV29-1 CSVDTGQQGGTEAFF
TRBJ1-5 TRBV25-1 CASSANMGSNQPQHF
TRBJ2-5 TRBV9 CASSLGLGETQYF